The sequence of this TCR beta chain was determined in a study of Ad26.COV2.S vaccination and SARS-CoV-2 variants. About the study: Intramuscular Ad26.COV2.S doses were given once or twice, 56 days apart. Overall study results and limits: Assessments of TCR breadth and depth may have underestimated the total T cell responses.

The assay was immunoSEQ multiplex PCR, and TCRdb's table has in-frame clones only and misses some. The profile shows around 450,000 clones, 90% of them singletons. Treatment denoted: 19 received Ad26.COV2.S at low or high dose, single or two shots; several received placebo; per-sample allocation not given. It was on day 63 after the first vaccine or placebo injection that samples were taken. An 18-55-year-old adult in Boston served as donor. Concerning this clone: Its specificity is not known.

From germline, CDR1 is MNHEY and CDR2 SVGAGI. The CDR3 spans 15 residues. The V and J ends lost 8 bases and 0 bases respectively, with 14 bases between them. This sequence joins TRBV6-5 and TRBJ1-5; TRBD1 might be the D (6 bases). The TCR sequence derives from a person aged 18 to 65 who received the Ad26.COV2.S COVID-19 vaccine or a placebo. The sample consisted of peripheral blood, taken in a trial of Ad26.COV2.S vaccine versus placebo. The CDR3, as DNA: TGTGCCAGCGGAAGACCCAGGGGTAGCAATCAGCCCCAGCATTTT. Translating gives CASGRPRGSNQPQHF.